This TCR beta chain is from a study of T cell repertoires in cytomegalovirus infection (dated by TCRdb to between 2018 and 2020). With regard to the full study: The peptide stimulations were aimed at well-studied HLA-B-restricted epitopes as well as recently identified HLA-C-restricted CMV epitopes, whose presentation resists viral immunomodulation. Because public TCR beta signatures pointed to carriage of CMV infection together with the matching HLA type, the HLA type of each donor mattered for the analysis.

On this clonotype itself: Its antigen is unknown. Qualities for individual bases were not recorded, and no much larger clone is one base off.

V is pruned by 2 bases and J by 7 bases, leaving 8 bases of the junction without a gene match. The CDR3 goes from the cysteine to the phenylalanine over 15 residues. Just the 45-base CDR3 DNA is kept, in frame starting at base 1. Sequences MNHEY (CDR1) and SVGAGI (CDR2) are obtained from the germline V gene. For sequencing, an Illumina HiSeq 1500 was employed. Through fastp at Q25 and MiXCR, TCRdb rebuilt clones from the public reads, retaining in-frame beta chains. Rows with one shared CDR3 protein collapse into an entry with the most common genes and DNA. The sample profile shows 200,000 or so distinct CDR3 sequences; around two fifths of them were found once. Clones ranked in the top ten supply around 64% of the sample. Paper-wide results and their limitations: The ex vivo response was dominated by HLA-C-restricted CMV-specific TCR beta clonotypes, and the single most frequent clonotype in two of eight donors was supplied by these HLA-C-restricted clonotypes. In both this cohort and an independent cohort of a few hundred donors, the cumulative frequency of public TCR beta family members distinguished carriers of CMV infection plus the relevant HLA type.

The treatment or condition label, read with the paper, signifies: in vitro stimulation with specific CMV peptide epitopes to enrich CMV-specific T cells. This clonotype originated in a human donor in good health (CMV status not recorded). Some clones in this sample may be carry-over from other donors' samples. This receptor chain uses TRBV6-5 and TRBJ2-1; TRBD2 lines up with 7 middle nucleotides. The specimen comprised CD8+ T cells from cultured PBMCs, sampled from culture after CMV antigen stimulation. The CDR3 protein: CASSYKAGNRNEQFF. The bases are TGTGCCAGCAGTTACAAAGCGGGGAATCGGAATGAGCAGTTCTTC.